These 22 T cell receptor beta chains were sequenced from one sample in a study of cytomegalovirus exposure and HLA in healthy donors. PCR involved 60 Vbeta and 13 Jbeta primers. Generated by immunoSEQ multiplex PCR, the TCRdb table keeps only in-frame clones and is missing some. This sample carries over 150,000 clones, 60% to 80% of them seen once, and the ten largest clones take roughly 9%. Sequencing was done on a sample of PBMCs. The origin of the receptors is a man aged 18 to 30 in good health and CMV-seropositive.

This clone came up a few times. J is TRBJ2-1 and V is TRBV4-1; D may be TRBD2 (6 bases). This CDR3 has 16 amino acids. The germline V gene encodes CDR1 MGHRA and CDR2 YSYEKL. V was trimmed by 1 base and J by 8 bases, leaving 18 bases between them. The CDR3 region has the DNA TGCGCCAGCAGCCAAGGTCGATCCCGGGAGTTGGATGAGCAGTTCTTC. Amino acid sequence: CASSQGRSRELDEQFF.

The sample holds many counts of this clone. The gene calls are TRBV14 and TRBJ1-2; a weak D match, TRBD1 (6 bases). The CDR3 is 15 amino acids. Deletions cut 2 bases from V and 5 bases from J, with 15 bases between. Germline-derived CDR1 and CDR2 are SGHDN and FVKESK. CDR3 in amino acids: CASSQQTTGIYGYTF. Here the CDR3 DNA reads TGTGCCAGCAGCCAACAGACGACAGGCATTTATGGCTACACCTTC.

This sequence joins TRBV25-1 and TRBJ2-3, with 7 positions matching TRBD1. The V gene end was trimmed by 2 bases and the J gene end by 2 bases; junction bases not matched to a gene: 10. The length of the CDR3 is 17 residues. Germline V CDR1 and CDR2: MGHDK, SYGVNS. As DNA, the CDR3 is TGTGCCAGCAGTGAAGAAAGGTTAGGGACAGTCACAGATACGCAGTATTTT. Translation gives CASSEERLGTVTDTQYF.

This rearrangement joins TRBV7-2 to TRBJ1-5; 9 bases are shared with TRBD1. The V segment lost 5 bases and the J segment 7 bases; nucleotides outside the gene matches: 9. CDR1 and CDR2 (germline): SGHTA, FQGNSA. The CDR3 is made up of 15 amino acids. CDR3: CASSPGTGLNQPQHF. In DNA form, the CDR3 reads TGTGCCAGCAGCCCCGGGACAGGGTTGAACCAGCCCCAGCATTTT.

The rearrangement joins TRBV10-2 to TRBJ2-7, with D possibly matching TRBD2 (5 bases). Looked up from germline, CDR1 is WSHSY and CDR2 is SAAADI. The CDR3 consists of 14 residues. V lost 6 bases, J lost 0 bases, and 12 bases lay in between. The DNA for the CDR3 is TGCGCCAGCAGCCGGGATCTCAACTCCTACGAGCAGTACTTC. Translated: CASSRDLNSYEQYF.

In this sample, this clone turned up once. The chain has TRBV6-1 and TRBJ1-2, with D tentatively TRBD1 (5 bases). V gave up 4 bases and J gave up 2 bases, with 8 bases separating them. The CDR3 covers 13 residues. Germline-derived CDR1 and CDR2 are MNHNS and SASEGT. The DNA of the CDR3 is TGTGCCAGCAGTGCGACAGTGAACTATGGCTACACCTTC. It encodes CASSATVNYGYTF.

The rearrangement joins TRBV11-2 to TRBJ2-7; 10 bases are shared with TRBD2. With V trimmed by 1 base and J by 3 bases, 6 bases remained unmatched. The germline V gene has CDR1 SGHAT and CDR2 FQNNGV. The CDR3 sequence is 16 residues long. The CDR3 here is CASSLVRPSGSYEQYF. The CDR3 nucleotides are TGTGCCAGCAGCTTAGTAAGGCCTAGCGGGAGCTACGAGCAGTACTTC.

This chain uses TRBV7-9 with TRBJ2-1, with D tentatively TRBD2 (7 bases). V shed 5 bases and J shed 6 bases, with 11 bases lying between them. The CDR3 totals 13 residues. Germline CDR1 and CDR2: SEHNR and FQNEAQ (reference sequence). The CDR3, as DNA: TGTGCCAGCAGCGGGGGGGGCTTCAATGAGCAGTTCTTC. The encoded protein is CASSGGGFNEQFF.

The V call is TRBV4-3, the J call TRBJ2-2, with a possible D match to TRBD2 (7 bases). Germline lookup yields CDR1 LGHNA and CDR2 YSLEER. Trimming left V 0 bases short and J 3 bases short, with 11 bases between. This CDR3 is built from 16 residues. CDR3 in DNA: TGCGCCAGCAGCCAAGACCGGGGGGCGGACACCGGGGAGCTGTTTTTT. Its translation: CASSQDRGADTGELFF.

The chain uses TRBV5-6 and TRBJ2-3, with 8 nucleotides matching TRBD1. The trim removed 3 bases at V and 4 bases at J, leaving 7 bases unmatched. Germline V gene sequence: CDR1 SGHDT, CDR2 YYEEEE. The CDR3 totals 15 residues. CDR3 bases: TGTGCCAGCAGCTCAGGACAGGGTGGATCAGATACGCAGTATTTT. It yields the protein CASSSGQGGSDTQYF.

This rearrangement joins TRBV5-4 to TRBJ2-2; D uncertain. Between the trimmed V and J ends, which lost 3 bases and 2 bases, there was a span of 11 bases. CDR1 is SGHNT, CDR2 YYREEE, per germline (reference sequence). The CDR3 extends over 15 amino acids. The chain's CDR3 is CASSSLVGNTGELFF. The DNA for the CDR3 is TGTGCCAGCAGCTCGCTAGTGGGTAACACCGGGGAGCTGTTTTTT.

The DNA for the CDR3 is TGTGCCTGGAGTGTAGGACAGGGGGCTTGGGAGACCCAGTACTTC. Its translation is CAWSVGQGAWETQYF. The chain combines TRBV30 with TRBJ2-5, with TRBD1 identical over 11 bases. The CDR3 length is 15 residues. From germline, CDR1 is GTSNPN and CDR2 SVGIG (reference sequence). The V and J ends lost 0 bases and 5 bases, in that order; junction bases with no gene match: 5.

The chain couples TRBV4-2 to TRBJ1-3; a possible D gene is TRBD1 (6 bases). Germline V gene sequence: CDR1 LGHNA, CDR2 YNFKEQ. The CDR3 runs 16 residues. Trimming removed 1 base at V and 2 bases at J, with 12 bases between. The CDR3 is CASSQGSWDTGNTIYF. The CDR3 DNA is TGTGCCAGCAGCCAAGGATCCTGGGACACTGGAAACACCATATATTTT.

This rearrangement joins TRBV30 to TRBJ2-1, with 8 nucleotides matching TRBD2. The CDR3 is 16 residues long. The J segment lost 7 bases and the V segment lost 2 bases, leaving 13 bases of the junction unmatched. CDR1 GTSNPN and CDR2 SVGIG come from the germline V gene (reference sequence). The chain's CDR3 is CAWSKIGGRGVNEQFF. The CDR3 bases are TGTGCCTGGAGTAAGATCGGGGGGCGGGGGGTTAATGAGCAGTTCTTC.

The chain recombines TRBV29-1 with TRBJ2-7, with 7 bases identical to TRBD1. The CDR3 length is 13 residues. Looked up from germline, CDR1 is SQVTM and CDR2 is ANQGSEA. The V segment lost 5 bases and the J segment 3 bases; nucleotides outside the gene matches: 7. The CDR3 bases are TGCAGCGTTACCGGGACAGATGTCTACGAGCAGTACTTC. Protein: CSVTGTDVYEQYF.

The chain uses TRBV30 and TRBJ1-3; no clear D. The V and J ends lost 2 bases and 0 bases respectively, with 8 bases between them. The CDR3 totals 14 residues. The germline V gene encodes CDR1 GTSNPN and CDR2 SVGIG (reference sequence). In nucleotides, the CDR3 is TGTGCCTGGAGTTTCGGTATCTCTGGAAACACCATATATTTT. Its translation: CAWSFGISGNTIYF. The entire variable domain, with the rest obtained from reference TRBV30 and TRBJ1-3, is as follows: SQTIHQWPATLVQPVGSPLSLECTVEGTSNPNLYWYRQAAGRGLQLLFYSVGIGQISSEVPQNLSASRPQDRQFILSSKKLLLSDSGFYLCAWSFGISGNTIYFGEGSWLTVV.

The chain uses TRBV10-3 and TRBJ2-7; 7 bases line up with TRBD1. Germline V gene sequence: CDR1 ENHRY, CDR2 SYGVKD. V shed 6 bases, J shed 3 bases, and the junction held 8 bases outside the gene matches. This CDR3 is 14 amino acids long. The CDR3 DNA follows: TGTGCCATCAGAATTGACAGGGAAAGCTACGAGCAGTACTTC. This translates into CAIRIDRESYEQYF.

This clone showed up just once. The chain combines TRBV21-1 with TRBJ2-5; the table's D call TRBD2 went unverified against the DNA. The J call could be wrong; TRBJ2-7 is a better fit for the DNA end. TRBV21-1 is given as a pseudogene. The CDR3 totals 11 residues. This CDR3 reads CASSGGSEQYF. As DNA, the CDR3 is TGTGCCAGCAGCGGGGGGTCCGAGCAGTACTTC.

V is TRBV5-4 and J is TRBJ2-2; D perhaps matches TRBD1 (6 bases). CDR1 and CDR2 (germline): SGHNT, YYREEE (reference sequence). This CDR3 is built from 15 residues. V was clipped by 4 bases and J by 4 bases, with 14 bases between them. The CDR3 sequence: CASSAATGFTGELFF. In DNA form, the CDR3 reads TGTGCCAGCAGCGCGGCTACAGGGTTCACCGGGGAGCTGTTTTTT.

The chain employs TRBV7-2 and TRBJ2-1, with D possibly TRBD2 on 7 matching bases. This CDR3 has 17 amino acids. Trimming took 6 bases from V and 12 from J, leaving 30 bases between them. The V gene's germline CDR1 is SGHTA and CDR2 FQGNSA. The CDR3 loop is CASRRLSGIGGGEAQFF. CDR3 DNA sequence: TGTGCCAGCAGAAGATTAAGTGGAATTGGGGGGGGCGAAGCGCAGTTCTTC.

This clone appeared a few times. The chain combines TRBV5-4 with TRBJ2-2; 7 bases are a match to TRBD1. CDR1 is SGHNT, CDR2 YYREEE, per germline (reference sequence). The CDR3 is 14 residues long. The trim removed 4 bases at V and 3 bases at J, leaving 3 bases unmatched. Written as DNA, the CDR3 is TGTGCCAGCAGCCATCAGGGGGACACCGGGGAGCTGTTTTTT. This encodes CASSHQGDTGELFF.

This chain uses TRBV6-5 with TRBJ2-6; D is undetermined. The CDR3 has 16 residues. V lost 0 bases, J lost 0 bases, and 6 bases lay in between. Germline V lookup: CDR1 MNHEY, CDR2 SVGAGI. The CDR3 reads CASSYSSGSGANVLTF. For the CDR3, the DNA is TGTGCCAGCAGTTACTCATCCGGCTCTGGGGCCAACGTCCTGACTTTC.